The 20 T cell receptor beta chains below were found in one sample sequenced in a study of T-cell reconstitution after alpha-beta-depleted transplantation in children. The study, taken as a whole, reports: After transplant, at about two months, alpha-beta T cells were reportedly derived from several hundred expanded graft clones.

Unique molecular identifiers were incorporated into the prepared TCRbeta library. MiXCR was run by TCRdb on the PCR reads, yielding one entry per CDR3 protein. The sample comprises fewer than 40,000 distinct CDR3 sequences, 5.5% to 7% of which are singletons, and roughly 27% rests with the top ten. The antigens these receptors bind are not known. Source: peripheral blood, taken 60 days after TCRalphabeta/CD19-depleted stem cell transplant. The receptors were gathered from a child younger than two who had a stem cell transplant for acute myeloid leukemia, so the T cells may come from the graft donor.

This clonotype was observed many times. The V and J genes are TRBV29-1 and TRBJ1-2; unclear D gene. CDR1 SQVTM and CDR2 ANQGSEA come from the germline V gene. The CDR3 is made up of 11 amino acids. V lost 0 bases and J 5 bases, leaving 4 bases between the germline ends. The CDR3 spells CSVEDRYGYTF. In DNA form, the CDR3 reads TGCAGCGTTGAAGATAGGTATGGCTACACCTTC.

This clonotype appeared many times. The J gene is TRBJ2-7, the V gene TRBV10-3, with TRBD2 as a possible D gene (5 bases). The CDR3 totals 17 residues. V was cut by 0 bases and J by 3 bases, with 18 bases left in between. Germline V lookup: CDR1 ENHRY, CDR2 SYGVKD. CDR3 nucleotides: TGTGCCATCAGTGAGTCGACTCGGGATAGGGCCAGCTACGAGCAGTACTTC. It specifies CAISESTRDRASYEQYF.

This sequence joins TRBV11-2 and TRBJ2-3; 9 bases fit TRBD2. V gave up 6 bases and J gave up 6 bases; unmatched junction bases: 10. The CDR3 is 15 residues long. CDR1 and CDR2 (germline): SGHAT, FQNNGV. The CDR3 here is CASSLSGRSPDTQYF. DNA for the CDR3: TGTGCCAGCAGTCTAAGCGGGAGGAGCCCCGATACGCAGTATTTT.

In this sample, this clonotype turned up many times. CDR3 sequence (DNA): TGTGCCAGCAGCTTGCCGCTAGCGGATTTCACAGATACGCAGTATTTT. Its protein product is CASSLPLADFTDTQYF. This sequence joins TRBV5-6 and TRBJ2-3, with 7 bases identical to TRBD2. The CDR3 has 16 residues. The trim removed 1 base at V and 2 bases at J, leaving 7 bases unmatched. The V gene's germline CDR1 is SGHDT and CDR2 YYEEEE.

The chain recombines TRBV29-1 with TRBJ2-1; 7 nucleotides align to TRBD2. J lost 9 bases, V lost 6 bases, and 11 bases had no gene match. CDR1 and CDR2 (germline): SQVTM, ANQGSEA. This CDR3 contains 13 residues. DNA of the CDR3: TGCAGCGTAGCCGGGACTACCCCTGTTGAGCAGTTCTTC. Amino acids: CSVAGTTPVEQFF.

In this sample, this clonotype turned up many times. The chain recombines TRBV10-3 with TRBJ2-3; TRBD2 might be the D (5 bases). The CDR3 consists of 13 residues. Germline V gene lookup returns CDR1 ENHRY and CDR2 SYGVKD. The V end was cut by 10 bases, the J end by 6 bases, with 17 bases between. CDR3 coding DNA: TGTGCCACCAAGGAGGAGGACGCGGATACGCAGTATTTT. It is translated as CATKEEDADTQYF.

This clonotype was detected ten times or more. V gene TRBV27 combines with J gene TRBJ2-1; tentative D call: TRBD2 (6 bases). Germline V gives CDR1 MNHEY, CDR2 SMNVEV (reference sequence). Trimming left V 5 bases short and J 2 bases short, with 10 bases between. The CDR3 contains 14 residues. CDR3 protein: CASSGAGPYNEQFF. The CDR3 nucleotides read TGTGCCAGCAGTGGGGCGGGACCCTACAATGAGCAGTTCTTC.

This clonotype was detected only a few times. The rearrangement uses TRBV30 and TRBJ2-1; 8 bases line up with TRBD2. The CDR3 runs 15 residues. Trimming removed 3 bases from V and 0 bases from J; junction bases left unmatched: 4. Per germline, CDR1 GTSNPN and CDR2 SVGIG (reference sequence). The CDR3 coding sequence is TGTGCCTGGAGGTGGGGACTAGACTCCTACAATGAGCAGTTCTTC. It yields the protein CAWRWGLDSYNEQFF.

This clonotype occurred many times. The rearrangement links TRBV4-2 to TRBJ2-7; D might be TRBD2 (6 bases). CDR1 LGHNA and CDR2 YNFKEQ come from the germline V gene. The V gene lost 0 bases and the J gene lost 0 bases, with 15 bases spanning the gap. The length of the CDR3 is 17 residues. The CDR3 is CASSQDPPAGPSYEQYF. Written as DNA, the CDR3 is TGTGCCAGCAGCCAAGACCCACCGGCGGGGCCCTCCTACGAGCAGTACTTC.

This clonotype was picked up many times. The chain uses TRBV28 and TRBJ2-2, with TRBD2 identical over 8 bases. The germline V gene encodes CDR1 MDHEN and CDR2 SYDVKM. With 5 bases clipped from V and 4 bases from J, the junction kept 12 bases outside the gene matches. This CDR3 comprises 17 residues. The CDR3 region has the DNA TGTGCCAGCAGTCCCCAGTGGCGGGAGGTTCCCACCGGGGAGCTGTTTTTT. This sequence encodes CASSPQWREVPTGELFF.

This clonotype was seen at least ten times. This chain connects TRBV15 to TRBJ1-1; a weak D match, TRBD1 (6 bases). The length of the CDR3 is 17 residues. Germline V gives CDR1 LNHNV, CDR2 YYDKDF (reference sequence). V shed 3 bases and J shed 7 bases, with 24 bases lying between them. The CDR3 DNA is TGTGCCACCAGCAGTGGGGGCAAAAGGACACTCCTCGTTGAAGCTTTCTTT. Amino acids: CATSSGGKRTLLVEAFF.

The sample holds many counts of this clonotype. CDR3 protein: CASSSRRDRVLRYTDTQYF. The CDR3 DNA reads TGTGCCAGCAGTTCGCGCCGGGACAGGGTACTTCGATACACAGATACGCAGTATTTT. The V and J genes are TRBV7-2 and TRBJ2-3, with TRBD1 identical over 9 bases. Per germline, CDR1 SGHTA and CDR2 FQGNSA. The CDR3 totals 19 residues. The J segment lost 2 bases and the V segment lost 6 bases, leaving 18 bases of the junction unmatched.

By frequency in the sample, this clonotype is medium-sized. V usage is TRBV20-1 and J usage is TRBJ2-5; 8 nucleotides match TRBD1. CDR1 is DFQATT and CDR2 is SNEGSKA in the germline V gene (reference sequence). V was pared by 4 bases and J by 3 bases, with 10 bases of the junction left unmatched. This CDR3 region has 15 residues. CDR3 amino acids: CSATLWDRQKETQYF. CDR3 DNA: TGCAGTGCTACCCTGTGGGACAGGCAAAAAGAGACCCAGTACTTC.

Many counts were recorded for this clonotype. The V gene is TRBV11-2, the J gene TRBJ2-3, with 15 bases that match TRBD2. The CDR3 loop spans 19 amino acids. V trimming: 0 bases; J trimming: 3 bases; junction bases outside the gene matches: 7. CDR1 is SGHAT and CDR2 is FQNNGV in the germline V gene. CDR3 sequence: CASSLDWTSGGEGTDTQYF. The DNA for the CDR3 is TGTGCCAGCAGCTTAGATTGGACTAGCGGGGGGGAGGGTACAGATACGCAGTATTTT. Together with reference TRBV11-2 and TRBJ2-3, the CDR3 gives the full variable domain: EAGVAQSPRYKIIEKRQSVAFWCNPISGHATLYWYQQILGQGPKLLIQFQNNGVVDDSQLPKDRFSAERLKGVDSTLKIQPAKLEDSAVYLCASSLDWTSGGEGTDTQYFGPGTRLTVL.

This clonotype was counted at least ten times. CDR3 residues: CASSLAGGPDEQYF. The CDR3 DNA reads TGTGCCAGCAGCTTGGCGGGAGGGCCTGACGAGCAGTACTTC. The V and J genes are TRBV7-9 and TRBJ2-7; 9 nucleotides align to TRBD2. Germline V CDR1 and CDR2: SEHNR, FQNEAQ (reference sequence). With V trimmed by 3 bases and J by 5 bases, 5 bases remained unmatched. CDR3 length: 14 amino acids.

This clonotype was picked up many times. The chain has TRBV12-5 and TRBJ1-1; 7 nucleotides match TRBD1. The CDR3 is made up of 15 amino acids. The V segment lost 7 bases and the J segment 1 base; nucleotides outside the gene matches: 9. Germline assignment: CDR1 LGHNT and CDR2 FRNRAP. CDR3 residues: CASAPGGGGNTEAFF. The CDR3 coding sequence is TGTGCTAGTGCCCCCGGAGGGGGCGGGAACACTGAAGCTTTCTTT. The variable domain in full, with the rest retrieved from reference TRBV12-5 and TRBJ1-1, is DARVTQTPRHKVTEMGQEVTMRCQPILGHNTVFWYRQTMMQGLELLAYFRNRAPLDDSGMPKDRFSAEMPDATLATLKIQPSEPRDSAVYFCASAPGGGGNTEAFFGQGTRLTVV.

This clonotype was counted at least ten times. The J gene is TRBJ2-1, the V gene TRBV7-6, with a tentative D call TRBD2 (6 bases). This CDR3 has 13 residues. V shed 1 base and J shed 7 bases, with 8 bases lying between them. Germline V CDR1 and CDR2: SGHVS, FNYEAQ. The CDR3 DNA is TGTGCCAGCAGCTTAGTGGGACTTAATGAGCAGTTCTTC. This translates into CASSLVGLNEQFF.

This clonotype has at least ten counts. V usage is TRBV29-1 and J usage is TRBJ1-4; D possibly corresponds to TRBD1 (6 bases). CDR1 is SQVTM, CDR2 ANQGSEA, per germline. V was clipped by 6 bases and J by 7 bases, with 15 bases between them. CDR3 size: 13 residues. DNA of the CDR3: TGCAGCGTCGAGTCAGGGGAAAGTGAAAAACTGTTTTTT. Protein sequence: CSVESGESEKLFF.

This clonotype appeared a few times. The chain uses TRBV6-5 and TRBJ1-2; 9 bases map to TRBD1. The CDR3 has 15 amino acids. V lost 2 bases and J lost 11; bases outside the gene matches: 12. CDR1 MNHEY and CDR2 SVGAGI come from the germline V gene. The DNA for the CDR3 is TGTGCCAGCAGTTACCCCGGGACAGGGCCCCTCGGGTACACCTTC. Translated, it gives CASSYPGTGPLGYTF.

In its sample, this clonotype is medium-sized. The chain links TRBV28 to TRBJ1-1, with D tentatively TRBD1 (6 bases). Trimming took off 4 bases at V and 0 bases at J, with 12 bases between the two ends. The CDR3 sequence is 15 residues long. Germline CDR1 and CDR2: MDHEN and SYDVKM. CDR3 protein: CASSSWTVMNTEAFF. The CDR3 bases are TGTGCCAGCAGTTCCTGGACAGTGATGAACACTGAAGCTTTCTTT.